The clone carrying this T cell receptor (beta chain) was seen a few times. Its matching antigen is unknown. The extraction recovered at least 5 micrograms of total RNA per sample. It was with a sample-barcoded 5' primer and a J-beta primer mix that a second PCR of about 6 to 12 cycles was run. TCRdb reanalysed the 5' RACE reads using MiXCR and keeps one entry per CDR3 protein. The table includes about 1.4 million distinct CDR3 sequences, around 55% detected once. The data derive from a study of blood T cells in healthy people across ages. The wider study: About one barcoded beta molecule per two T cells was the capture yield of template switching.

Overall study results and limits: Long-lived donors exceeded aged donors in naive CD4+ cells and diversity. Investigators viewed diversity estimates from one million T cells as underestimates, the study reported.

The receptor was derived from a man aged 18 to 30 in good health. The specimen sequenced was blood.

The CDR3 reads CASSKATGAGYTF. CDR3 nucleotides: TGTGCCAGCAGCAAAGCTACGGGGGCAGGCTACACCTTC. The chain couples TRBV21-1 to TRBJ1-2; the DNA was not used to check the table's D call, TRBD1. TRBV21-1 is a pseudogene segment. There are 13 residues in the CDR3.